This T cell receptor beta chain emerged from a study of T cells expressing NK-cell markers. Scientists made TCR beta cDNA using 5'RACE template switching with UMIs. TCRdb re-called the 5' RACE reads and catalogs CDR3 proteins one per entry, DNA excluded. This sample's clone table lists approximately 440,000 distinct CDR3 sequences. The material sequenced was blood T cells: a sorted CD56 or NKG2C T cell subset, CD4+ or CD8+ T cells, or bulk PBMC T cells (not recorded which). This clonotype was obtained from a woman aged 45-59 years in good health.

The CDR3: CASSLSLGAAFNEQFF. The J gene is TRBJ2-1, the V gene TRBV5-1; TCRdb outputs TRBD1, but without DNA this stays unchecked. CDR3 size: 16 residues. Germline V lookup: CDR1 SGHRS, CDR2 YFSETQ.